The 5 T cell receptor beta chains in this list originate from one sample, sequenced in a study of T-cell reconstitution after alpha-beta-depleted transplantation in children. Unique molecular identifiers were incorporated into the prepared TCRbeta library. TCRdb re-called the PCR reads with MiXCR, one entry per CDR3 protein. The sample lists hundreds of thousands of distinct CDR3 sequences, about 11% occurring once. This sample comprised PBMCs, obtained before TCRalphabeta/CD19-depleted stem cell transplant. These receptors were collected from a child younger than two with acute myeloid leukemia, due to receive a stem cell transplant.

This clonotype was found many times. J is TRBJ1-1 and V is TRBV11-2; TRBD1 aligns across 10 bases. The CDR3 covers 16 residues. The germline gives CDR1 SGHAT, CDR2 FQNNGV. With V trimmed by 1 base and J by 1 base, 3 bases remained unmatched. The CDR3 DNA sequence: TGTGCCAGCAGCTTAGGTCGGACAGGGGGGAACACTGAAGCTTTCTTT. This codes for CASSLGRTGGNTEAFF.

Ten or more counts support this clonotype. The V and J genes are TRBV9 and TRBJ2-3, with D possibly matching TRBD2 (6 bases). The CDR3 is 13 amino acids. Trimming stripped 0 bases from V and 4 bases from J, with 6 bases between. The germline V gene encodes CDR1 SGDLS and CDR2 YYNGEE. The CDR3 loop is CASSVAGADTQYF. CDR3 sequence (DNA): TGTGCCAGCAGCGTAGCGGGAGCAGATACGCAGTATTTT.

The chain employs TRBV28 and TRBJ2-7; 8 positions agree with TRBD1. Unmatched junction bases numbered 15, after V lost 6 bases and J lost 2 bases. The CDR3 totals 17 residues. Per germline, CDR1 MDHEN and CDR2 SYDVKM. The DNA for the CDR3 is TGTGCCAGCAGCCCATGGAGCCTGACAGGGGAGGCCTACGAGCAGTACTTC. Its protein is CASSPWSLTGEAYEQYF.

This clonotype was seen at least ten times. The chain uses TRBV5-1 and TRBJ2-1; D unresolved. The germline V and J ends were trimmed by 3 bases and 6 bases, with 7 bases remaining between them. Germline CDR1 is SGHRS and CDR2 is YFSETQ. The CDR3 totals 12 residues. This CDR3 is CASSSYFNEQFF. CDR3 sequence (DNA): TGCGCCAGCAGCTCTTACTTCAATGAGCAGTTCTTC.

In its sample, this clonotype was seen many times. The chain joins TRBV6-2 or TRBV6-3 to TRBJ2-7; D not certain. CDR3 size: 13 residues. Trimming took off 7 bases at V and 5 bases at J, with 15 bases between the two ends. The V gene's germline CDR1 is MNHEY and CDR2 SVGEGT. The CDR3 DNA sequence: TGTGCCAGCAAAATGGTGGGGTACCACGAGCAGTACTTC. Translated: CASKMVGYHEQYF.